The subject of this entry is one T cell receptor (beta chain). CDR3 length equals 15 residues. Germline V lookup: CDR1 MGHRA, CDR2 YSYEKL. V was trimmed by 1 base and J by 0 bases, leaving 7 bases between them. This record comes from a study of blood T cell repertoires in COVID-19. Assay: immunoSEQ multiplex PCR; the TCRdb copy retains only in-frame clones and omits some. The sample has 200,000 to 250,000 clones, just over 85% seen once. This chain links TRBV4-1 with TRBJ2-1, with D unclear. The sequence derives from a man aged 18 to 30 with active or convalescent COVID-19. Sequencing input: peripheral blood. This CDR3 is CASSQVSSSYNEQFF. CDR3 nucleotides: TGCGCCAGCAGCCAAGTGTCCAGCTCCTACAATGAGCAGTTCTTC.